Shown below are 19 T cell receptor beta chains from a single sample sequenced in a study of control samples from healthy donors and cancer patients. TCRdb keeps only in-frame clones here, not all; method: immunoSEQ multiplex PCR. The data hold about 170,000 clones, with 91% observed a single time. What was sequenced was blood. All receptors come from a young woman in good health.

The chain joins TRBV12-3 or TRBV12-4 to TRBJ2-7, with 11 bases that match TRBD1. The CDR3 sequence is 13 residues long. The V segment lost 4 bases and the J segment 7 bases; nucleotides outside the gene matches: 3. The CDR3 region has the DNA TGTGCCAGCAGTTCGGACAGGGGGCTAGAGCAGTACTTC. Amino acids: CASSSDRGLEQYF.

This chain links TRBV6-1 with TRBJ1-6; possible D gene TRBD1, 5 bases. The CDR3 has 14 residues. Per the germline V gene, CDR1 is MNHNS and CDR2 is SASEGT. Deletions cut 0 bases from V and 7 bases from J, with 7 bases between. The CDR3 region has the DNA TGTGCCAGCAGTGAAGCTACAGGAAATTCACCCCTCCACTTT. Its protein is CASSEATGNSPLHF.

The chain joins TRBV23-1 to TRBJ1-2; 9 bases are shared with TRBD1. TRBV23-1 is sorted into the ORF group, with uncertain function. The trim removed 3 bases at V and 8 bases at J, leaving 10 bases unmatched. The length of the CDR3 is 15 residues. CDR3 DNA: TGCGCCAGCAGTCATCCGGGACAGGGTTCGGGGGGCTACACCTTC. Translated: CASSHPGQGSGGYTF.

This rearrangement joins TRBV28 to TRBJ2-4, with a tentative D call TRBD2 (5 bases). V was trimmed by 2 bases and J by 8 bases, leaving 10 bases between them. CDR3 size: 13 residues. The germline gives CDR1 MDHEN, CDR2 SYDVKM. The CDR3 coding sequence is TGTGCCAGCAGTTTACGGGGAGTGTACATTCAGTACTTC. This sequence encodes CASSLRGVYIQYF.

This chain joins TRBV27 and TRBJ2-3; TRBD1 or TRBD2 may be the D gene (5 bases each). The CDR3 has 14 amino acids. CDR1 is MNHEY, CDR2 SMNVEV, per germline (reference sequence). Trimming cost V 4 bases and J 0 bases, with 8 bases left between them. For the CDR3, the DNA is TGTGCCAGCAGTTCCCGGGACAGCACAGATACGCAGTATTTT. This sequence encodes CASSSRDSTDTQYF.

The chain combines TRBV5-6 with TRBJ2-7, with 8 bases identical to TRBD1. The V gene's germline CDR1 is SGHDT and CDR2 YYEEEE. V gave up 1 base and J gave up 6 bases; unmatched junction bases: 6. This CDR3 spans 14 amino acids. The CDR3 nucleotides are TGTGCCAGCAGCTTGTACGGGACAGGTATCGAGCAGTACTTC. Protein: CASSLYGTGIEQYF.

V usage is TRBV11-2 and J usage is TRBJ1-6, with D tentatively TRBD1 (5 bases). Deletions cut 1 base from V and 5 bases from J, with 9 bases between. Germline CDR1 is SGHAT and CDR2 is FQNNGV. This CDR3 has 15 residues. CDR3 residues: CASSLGVTDNSPLHF. CDR3 DNA sequence: TGTGCCAGCAGCTTAGGGGTGACAGATAATTCACCCCTCCACTTT.

The chain employs TRBV5-1 and TRBJ2-2, with D possibly matching TRBD1 (6 bases). V lost 4 bases and J lost 3, with 10 bases in between. CDR1 and CDR2 from the germline V gene are SGHRS and YFSETQ. The CDR3 consists of 14 residues. The CDR3 sequence: CASSERTDTGELFF. The CDR3 DNA reads TGCGCCAGCAGCGAGCGGACAGACACCGGGGAGCTGTTTTTT.

The chain recombines TRBV7-3 with TRBJ2-1, with a possible D match to TRBD1 (6 bases). Germline V gives CDR1 SGHTA, CDR2 FQGTGA. This CDR3 is 16 amino acids long. The germline V and J ends were trimmed by 5 bases and 7 bases, with 21 bases remaining between them. The CDR3 here is CASSPQGPPPQNEQFF. For the CDR3, the DNA is TGTGCCAGCAGCCCACAGGGACCCCCCCCTCAGAATGAGCAGTTCTTC.

V is TRBV6-2 or TRBV6-3 and J is TRBJ1-5; no clear D. Trimming removed 3 bases from V and 0 bases from J, with 9 bases in between. This CDR3 contains 15 residues. Per the germline V gene, CDR1 is MNHEY and CDR2 is SVGEGT. The CDR3 nucleotides are TGTGCCAGCAGTTATCGGGGTTATAGCAATCAGCCCCAGCATTTT. This gives the protein CASSYRGYSNQPQHF.

The chain couples TRBV19 to TRBJ1-6; D is possibly TRBD1 (6 bases). The CDR3 spans 15 residues. In germline, CDR1 is LNHDA, CDR2 SQIVND (reference sequence). V was shortened by 3 bases and J by 7 bases, with 13 bases between the two germline ends. The CDR3 loop is CASSISAGANSPLHF. In nucleotides, the CDR3 is TGTGCCAGTAGTATTTCGGCAGGGGCCAATTCACCCCTCCACTTT.

The rearrangement joins TRBV11-2 to TRBJ2-1; 13 nucleotides agree with TRBD2. Germline CDR1 SGHAT, CDR2 FQNNGV. The CDR3 has 16 amino acids. The V gene end was trimmed by 2 bases and the J gene end by 7 bases; junction bases not matched to a gene: 5. The CDR3 DNA reads TGTGCCAGCAGCTTATCACTAGCGGGAGGGGATAATGAGCAGTTCTTC. It codes for CASSLSLAGGDNEQFF.

CDR3 protein: CATSRDQGIYEQYF. DNA of the CDR3: TGTGCCACCAGCAGAGATCAGGGGATCTACGAGCAGTACTTC. The chain is built from TRBV15 and TRBJ2-7; D possibly corresponds to TRBD1 (6 bases). The V gene lost 0 bases and the J gene lost 3 bases, with 9 bases spanning the gap. Germline V gene sequence: CDR1 LNHNV, CDR2 YYDKDF (reference sequence). The length of the CDR3 is 14 residues.

The V call is TRBV6-2 or TRBV6-3, the J call TRBJ2-3, with D maybe TRBD2 (5 bases). Germline V gene sequence: CDR1 MNHEY, CDR2 SVGEGT. V was pared by 2 bases and J by 2 bases, with 11 bases between. The CDR3 totals 15 residues. For the CDR3, the DNA is TGTGCCAGCAGTTACGCGCGGGCGAACACAGATACGCAGTATTTT. This sequence encodes CASSYARANTDTQYF.

This chain links TRBV15 with TRBJ2-3; 13 bases fit TRBD2. V lost 0 bases and J lost 2; bases outside the gene matches: 5. Germline CDR1 LNHNV, CDR2 YYDKDF (reference sequence). The CDR3 has 18 residues. The CDR3 nucleotides read TGTGCCACCAGCAGAGAGGGACTAGCGGGGACCTACACAGATACGCAGTATTTT. It translates to CATSREGLAGTYTDTQYF.

The J gene is TRBJ1-1, the V gene TRBV19, with D possibly matching TRBD1 (6 bases). The V end was cut by 2 bases, the J end by 1 base, with 8 bases between. The CDR3 totals 14 residues. The germline gives CDR1 LNHDA, CDR2 SQIVND (reference sequence). CDR3 region: CASSILTGNTEAFF. In DNA, the CDR3 is TGTGCCAGTAGTATACTGACAGGGAACACTGAAGCTTTCTTT. Complete variable domain (other parts from reference TRBV19 and TRBJ1-1): DGGITQSPKYLFRKEGQNVTLSCEQNLNHDAMYWYRQDPGQGLRLIYYSQIVNDFQKGDIAEGYSVSREKKESFPLTVTSAQKNPTAFYLCASSILTGNTEAFFGQGTRLTVV.

This sequence joins TRBV10-2 and TRBJ1-1, with 7 bases fitting TRBD1. Trimming at V came to 1 base and at J to 5 bases, leaving 1 base not matched to a gene. Germline CDR1 is WSHSY and CDR2 is SAAADI. The CDR3 is made up of 13 amino acids. The CDR3 here is CASSELDRTEAFF. The CDR3 DNA reads as TGCGCCAGCAGTGAGTTGGACAGGACTGAAGCTTTCTTT.

This chain uses TRBV4-1 with TRBJ2-3; TRBD2 matches 8 bases. V trimming: 0 bases; J trimming: 2 bases; junction bases outside the gene matches: 7. Per germline, CDR1 MGHRA and CDR2 YSYEKL. The CDR3 spans 17 residues. CDR3 sequence (DNA): TGCGCCAGCAGCCAAGATGGCGGGGGGACATACACAGATACGCAGTATTTT. This gives the protein CASSQDGGGTYTDTQYF.

The rearrangement uses TRBV7-9 and TRBJ2-3, with 16 bases lining up with TRBD2. This CDR3 region has 17 residues. Trimming removed 5 bases from V and 0 bases from J; junction bases left unmatched: 2. The germline CDR1 and CDR2 sequences are SEHNR and FQNEAQ (reference sequence). For the CDR3, the DNA is TGTGCCAGCAGCGGGACTAGCGGGGGGGCTAGCACAGATACGCAGTATTTT. It codes for CASSGTSGGASTDTQYF.